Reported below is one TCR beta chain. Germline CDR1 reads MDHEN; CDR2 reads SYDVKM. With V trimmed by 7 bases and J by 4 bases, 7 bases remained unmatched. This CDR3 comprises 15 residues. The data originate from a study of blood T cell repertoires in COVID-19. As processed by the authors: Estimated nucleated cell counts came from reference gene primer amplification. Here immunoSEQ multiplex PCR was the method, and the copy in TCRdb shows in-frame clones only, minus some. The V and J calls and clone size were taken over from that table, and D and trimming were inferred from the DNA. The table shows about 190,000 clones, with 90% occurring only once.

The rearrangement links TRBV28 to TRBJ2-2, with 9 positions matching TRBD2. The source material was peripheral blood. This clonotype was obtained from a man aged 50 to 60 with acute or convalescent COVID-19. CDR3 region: CASTSGGRGTGELFF. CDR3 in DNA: TGTGCCAGCACTTCAGGCGGGAGGGGCACCGGGGAGCTGTTTTTT.